This TCR beta chain comes out of a study of early T cells in non-severe SARS-CoV-2 infection. Molecules of cDNA were individually given unique molecular identifiers that were attached to them. Using its own MiXCR run on the 5' RACE reads, TCRdb lists one record per CDR3 protein. The data contain 60,000 to 90,000 distinct CDR3 sequences, about 16% of them singletons. The CDR3 has 15 amino acids. Trimming pared 4 bases from V and 4 bases from J, leaving 14 bases between. From germline, CDR1 is MNHNS and CDR2 SASEGT. This clonotype was detected once. This sequence was found in an adult who was a healthcare worker with PCR-confirmed SARS-CoV-2 infection or an uninfected control (not recorded which). The rearrangement links TRBV6-1 to TRBJ1-5; D is undetermined. The sample consisted of whole blood. CDR3 sequence (DNA): TGTGCCAGCAGTGCAAGACTGAGTGCTAATCAGCCCCAGCATTTT. The encoded protein is CASSARLSANQPQHF.